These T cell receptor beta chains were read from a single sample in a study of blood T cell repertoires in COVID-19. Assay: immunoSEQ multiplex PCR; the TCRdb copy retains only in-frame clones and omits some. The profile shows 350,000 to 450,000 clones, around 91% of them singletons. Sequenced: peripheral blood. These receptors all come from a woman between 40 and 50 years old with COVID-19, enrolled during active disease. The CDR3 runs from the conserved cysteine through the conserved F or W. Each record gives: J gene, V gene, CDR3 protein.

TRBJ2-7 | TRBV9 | CASSVAWTVDYEQYF
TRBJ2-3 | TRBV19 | CASSSTGLATQYF
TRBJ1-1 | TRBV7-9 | CASSLMAAGTEAFF
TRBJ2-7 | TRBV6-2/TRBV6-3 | CASSPPSVGQGIREQYF
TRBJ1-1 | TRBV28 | CASSLWTVNEAFF
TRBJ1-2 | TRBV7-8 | CASSSGDSNYGYTF
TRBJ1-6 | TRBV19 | CASSAGGVSPLHF
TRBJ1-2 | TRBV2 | CASVYGTRIHNYGYTF
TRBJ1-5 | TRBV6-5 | CASKKQDNQPQHF
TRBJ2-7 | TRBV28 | CAGGRGGLTYEQYF
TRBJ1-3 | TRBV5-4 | CASSYRQGAGNTIYF
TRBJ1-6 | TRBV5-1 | CASSQTGKKGSPLHF
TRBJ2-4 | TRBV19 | CASSTHIAGVAKNIQYF
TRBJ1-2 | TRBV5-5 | CASSSGGQGAGYTF
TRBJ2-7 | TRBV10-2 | CASSSGPGSSEQYF
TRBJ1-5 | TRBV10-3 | CASRGGLSGNQPQHF
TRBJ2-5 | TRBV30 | CAWSLGALYQETQYF
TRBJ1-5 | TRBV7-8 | CASSLRQSSYSNQPQHF
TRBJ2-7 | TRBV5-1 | CASSKGLAGTAGEQYF
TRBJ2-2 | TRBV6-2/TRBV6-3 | CASSWDSRLTGELFF
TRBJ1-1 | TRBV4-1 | CASSQGGGMNTEAFF
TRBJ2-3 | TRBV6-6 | CASSDRGGTDTQYF